This T cell receptor beta chain originates from a study of cytomegalovirus exposure and HLA in healthy donors. Study results and caveats: No immune exposure information besides CMV serostatus was available.

Trimming left V 2 bases short and J 1 base short, with 6 bases between. The CDR3 spans 14 residues. The germline V gene has CDR1 MNHNY and CDR2 SVGAGI (reference sequence). Use of 60 Vbeta and 13 Jbeta primers characterized the PCR. TCRdb's table, derived via immunoSEQ multiplex PCR, lists solely in-frame clones and lacks some. The sample holds 200,000 or so clones, over 70% seen once. About this clone: The antigen remains undetermined.

The sample consisted of PBMCs. This sequence joins TRBV6-6 and TRBJ1-3; a weak D match, TRBD1 (5 bases). This TCR was sampled from a woman between 18 and 30 years old in good health and CMV-seropositive. The CDR3 reads CASSYDRSGNTIYF. In nucleotides, the CDR3 is TGTGCCAGCAGTTACGACAGATCTGGAAACACCATATATTTT.